A single sample gave rise to the 9 T cell receptor beta chains below, sequenced in a study of blood T cell repertoires in COVID-19. Assay: immunoSEQ multiplex PCR; the TCRdb copy retains only in-frame clones and omits some. The sample includes about 50,000 clones, approximately 88% of them seen just once. The specimen was peripheral blood. The receptors shown here come from a human donor in a cohort sampled during active COVID-19.

V is TRBV13 and J is TRBJ2-1; 13 bases align to TRBD2. The germline gives CDR1 PRHDT, CDR2 FYEKMQ (reference sequence). V lost 5 bases and J lost 9; bases outside the gene matches: 10. The length of the CDR3 is 16 residues. The CDR3 loop reads CASSPFGTSGDFEQFF. CDR3 in DNA: TGTGCCAGCAGCCCGTTCGGGACTAGCGGGGACTTTGAGCAGTTCTTC.

The gene calls are TRBV27 and TRBJ1-6; possibly TRBD1 for D (5 bases). In germline, CDR1 is MNHEY, CDR2 SMNVEV (reference sequence). The CDR3 contains 15 residues. V lost 10 bases to trimming and J lost 8 bases, with 21 bases between them. The CDR3 nucleotides read TGTGCCACCAGACCACGCCAGGGCTTGGATTCACCCCTCCACTTT. Protein product: CATRPRQGLDSPLHF.

This rearrangement joins TRBV19 to TRBJ1-2; TRBD1 matches at 8 bases. J gave up 4 bases and V 6 bases, and 7 bases lay outside the gene matches. Germline V gene sequence: CDR1 LNHDA, CDR2 SQIVND (reference sequence). The CDR3 is 14 amino acids. The CDR3 sequence is CASSRGLSIYGYTF. In DNA, the CDR3 is TGTGCCAGTAGCAGGGGGCTTAGTATCTATGGCTACACCTTC.

V usage is TRBV3-1 (or the pseudogene TRBV3-2) and J usage is TRBJ1-2; D possibly corresponds to TRBD1 (6 bases). This CDR3 is built from 15 residues. V was clipped by 0 bases and J by 5 bases, with 13 bases between them. Germline V gives CDR1 LGHDT, CDR2 YNNKEL (reference sequence). CDR3 DNA: TGTGCCAGCAGCCAAGATCTAAGAGGGGGATATGGCTACACCTTC. As protein: CASSQDLRGGYGYTF.

V is TRBV7-2 and J is TRBJ2-7, with a tentative D call TRBD1 (5 bases). Germline V gene lookup returns CDR1 SGHTA and CDR2 FQGNSA. The CDR3 is 14 residues long. The V end was cut by 1 base, the J end by 2 bases, with 9 bases between. DNA for the CDR3: TGTGCCAGCAGCTTAGATCAGGGTCCCTACGAGCAGTACTTC. Translating it yields CASSLDQGPYEQYF.

J is TRBJ1-3 and V is TRBV28; a possible D gene is TRBD1 (5 bases). CDR1 and CDR2 from the germline V gene are MDHEN and SYDVKM. Trimming removed 9 bases at V and 0 bases at J, with 15 bases between. The CDR3 is 15 amino acids. The CDR3 protein is CASSQGGPSGNTIYF. The CDR3 DNA follows: TGTGCCAGTAGTCAGGGCGGCCCCTCTGGAAACACCATATATTTT.

The genes are TRBV2 and TRBJ2-1; 13 nucleotides line up with TRBD2. The germline V gene has CDR1 SNHLY and CDR2 FYNNEI. The CDR3 has 18 residues. Trimming at V came to 2 bases and at J to 6 bases, leaving 10 bases not matched to a gene. The CDR3 region has the DNA TGTGCCAGCAGTGAAACATACCCGACTAGCGGGGGGCGCAATGAGCAGTTCTTC. Its translation: CASSETYPTSGGRNEQFF.

The chain recombines TRBV4-3 with TRBJ2-1; 11 bases map to TRBD2. Trimming cost V 5 bases and J 4 bases; bases outside gene matches: 4. The length of the CDR3 is 15 residues. Germline CDR1 is LGHNA and CDR2 is YSLEER. The CDR3 region has the DNA TGCGCCAGCAGCTTCCGGACTAGCGGGTACAATGAGCAGTTCTTC. Translation: CASSFRTSGYNEQFF.

The chain carries TRBV28 and TRBJ2-3; TRBD1 agrees at 7 bases. Germline V gene lookup returns CDR1 MDHEN and CDR2 SYDVKM. This CDR3 region has 16 residues. Losses at the gene ends were 6 bases for V and 3 bases for J; bases not matched to a gene: 12. The CDR3 loop reads CASSYLQGVFTDTQYF. CDR3 nucleotide sequence: TGTGCCAGCAGCTATCTCCAGGGGGTCTTTACAGATACGCAGTATTTT.